This T cell receptor beta chain derives from a study of monozygotic twins with cystic fibrosis. Study results and limitations: In 13 of 16 pairs, V gene usage was closest to the co-twin's. Clonality was generally low (median roughly 0.009), higher in the most severe patients. Unrelated CF individuals shared fewer identical clonotypes than monozygotic CF twins. Shared CDR3 numbers were not associated with age, concordance or severity.

The CDR3 length is 17 residues. Germline values: CDR1 MNHEY, CDR2 SMNVEV (reference sequence). With 6 bases removed from V and 4 bases from J, the gap between germline ends came to 21 bases. Sequencing was performed with immunoSEQ multiplex PCR; in TCRdb, only in-frame clones are kept and a portion is missing. The sample holds about 14,000 clones, approximately 85% seen once. On this clone: Its antigen is currently unknown.

The V and J genes are TRBV27 and TRBJ1-4; D unresolved. Specimen: blood. This receptor was obtained from a boy aged 5-17 years with cystic fibrosis. CDR3 in amino acids: CASSTYPAGLNNEKLFF. In DNA, the CDR3 is TGTGCCAGCAGCACTTACCCAGCCGGGCTTAATAATGAAAAACTGTTTTTT.